This TCR beta chain stems from a study of T cell changes during pregnancy in multiple sclerosis. This clone is labeled medium-sized. Clones were read by immunoSEQ multiplex PCR, and TCRdb kept only the in-frame ones, dropping some. This sample has thousands of clones, with about four fifths found just once. With 0 bases removed from V and 1 base from J, the gap between germline ends came to 9 bases. From germline, CDR1 is MNHNY and CDR2 SVGAGI (reference sequence). CDR3 size: 15 residues. This clonotype was sampled from a female donor in good health, enrolled as a control in a pregnancy study. Sequencing was performed on CD8+ T cells from peripheral blood mononuclear cells, taken in the second trimester of pregnancy. The chain couples TRBV6-6 to TRBJ1-1; a possible D gene is TRBD1 (6 bases). The CDR3 sequence is CASSYSEGENTEAFF. CDR3 coding DNA: TGTGCCAGCAGTTACTCAGAGGGGGAGAACACTGAAGCTTTCTTT.